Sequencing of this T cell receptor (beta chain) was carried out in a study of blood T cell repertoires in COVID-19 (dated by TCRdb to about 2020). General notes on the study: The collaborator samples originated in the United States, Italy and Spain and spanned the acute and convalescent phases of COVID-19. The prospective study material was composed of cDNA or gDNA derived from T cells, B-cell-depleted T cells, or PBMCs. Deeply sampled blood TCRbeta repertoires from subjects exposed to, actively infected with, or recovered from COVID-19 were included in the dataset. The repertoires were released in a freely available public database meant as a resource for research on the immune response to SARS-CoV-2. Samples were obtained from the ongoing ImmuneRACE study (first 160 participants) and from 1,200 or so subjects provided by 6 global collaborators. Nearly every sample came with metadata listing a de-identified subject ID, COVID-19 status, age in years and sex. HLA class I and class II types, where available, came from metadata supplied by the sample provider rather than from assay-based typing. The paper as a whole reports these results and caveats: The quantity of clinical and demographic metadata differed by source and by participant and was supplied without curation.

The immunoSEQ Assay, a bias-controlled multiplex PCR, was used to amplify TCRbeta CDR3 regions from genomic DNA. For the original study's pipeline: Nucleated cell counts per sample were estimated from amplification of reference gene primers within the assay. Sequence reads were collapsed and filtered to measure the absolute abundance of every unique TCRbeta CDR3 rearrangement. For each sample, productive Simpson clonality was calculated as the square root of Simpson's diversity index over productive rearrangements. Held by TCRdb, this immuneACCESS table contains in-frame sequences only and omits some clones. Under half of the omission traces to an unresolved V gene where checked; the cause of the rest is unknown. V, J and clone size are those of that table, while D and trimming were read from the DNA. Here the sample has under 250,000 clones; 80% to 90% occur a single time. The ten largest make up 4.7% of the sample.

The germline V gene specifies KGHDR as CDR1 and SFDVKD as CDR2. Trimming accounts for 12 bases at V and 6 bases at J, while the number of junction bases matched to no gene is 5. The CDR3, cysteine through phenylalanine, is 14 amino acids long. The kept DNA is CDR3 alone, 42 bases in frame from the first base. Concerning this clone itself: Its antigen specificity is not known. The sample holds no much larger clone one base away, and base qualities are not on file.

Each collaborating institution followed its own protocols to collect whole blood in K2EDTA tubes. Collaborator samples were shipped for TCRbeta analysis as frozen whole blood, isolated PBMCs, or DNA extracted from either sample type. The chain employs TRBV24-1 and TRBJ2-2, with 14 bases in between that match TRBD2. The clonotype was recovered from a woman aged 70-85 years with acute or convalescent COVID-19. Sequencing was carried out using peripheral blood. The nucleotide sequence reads TGTGCCGCTGGGGGACTAGCGGGGGCCGGGGAGCTGTTTTTT. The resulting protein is CAAGGLAGAGELFF.